One sample yielded the 12 T cell receptor beta chains listed below, sequenced in a study of blood T cell repertoires in COVID-19. This table comes from immunoSEQ multiplex PCR, and its TCRdb copy is limited to in-frame clones, with some not included. The sample holds approximately 300,000 clones, about nine tenths seen once. Sequencing used peripheral blood. These receptors were taken from a young man with active or convalescent COVID-19.

The chain is built from TRBV9 and TRBJ1-6; 10 bases line up with TRBD1. J was trimmed by 2 bases and V by 3 bases; bases with no gene match: 5. CDR1 is SGDLS and CDR2 is YYNGEE in the germline V gene. CDR3 length: 17 residues. The CDR3 spells CASSAWDRGAYNSPLHF. The CDR3 nucleotides read TGTGCCAGCAGCGCCTGGGACAGGGGCGCCTATAATTCACCCCTCCACTTT.

The genes are TRBV2 and TRBJ2-7; 7 nucleotides agree with TRBD2. After removal of 5 bases from V and 3 bases from J, the junction contained 7 bases not matched to a gene. The CDR3 loop spans 14 amino acids. CDR1 is SNHLY and CDR2 is FYNNEI in the germline V gene. The CDR3 spells CASSPWGGNYEQYF. The CDR3 DNA sequence: TGTGCCAGCAGTCCCTGGGGGGGGAACTACGAGCAGTACTTC.

In its sample, this clone was seen a few times. The chain recombines TRBV7-2 with TRBJ2-1; 8 positions match TRBD1. This CDR3 spans 15 amino acids. J gave up 5 bases and V 3 bases, and 6 bases lay outside the gene matches. Germline V gene sequence: CDR1 SGHTA, CDR2 FQGNSA. The CDR3 protein is CASSFGDRLNNEQFF. In nucleotides, the CDR3 is TGTGCCAGCAGCTTTGGGGACAGGCTGAACAATGAGCAGTTCTTC.

This clone has only one observation. This rearrangement joins TRBV25-1 to TRBJ2-7, with TRBD2 identical over 7 bases. CDR1 and CDR2 from the germline V gene are MGHDK and SYGVNS. The trim removed 1 base at V and 5 bases at J, leaving 5 bases unmatched. The CDR3 has 14 residues. CDR3 sequence reads: CASSEWEGSDEQYF. CDR3 nucleotides: TGTGCCAGCAGTGAATGGGAGGGGTCAGACGAGCAGTACTTC.

This chain uses TRBV9 with TRBJ1-2, with D uncertain. CDR1 and CDR2 from the germline V gene are SGDLS and YYNGEE. V was clipped by 3 bases and J by 4 bases, with 7 bases between them. This CDR3 is 12 amino acids long. The CDR3 region has the DNA TGTGCCAGCAGCGCGCGTTCCTATGGCTACACCTTC. The encoded protein is CASSARSYGYTF. Full variable domain (missing parts from reference TRBV9 and TRBJ1-2): DSGVTQTPKHLITATGQRVTLRCSPRSGDLSVYWYQQSLDQGLQFLIQYYNGEERAKGNILERFSAQQFPDLHSELNLSSLELGDSALYFCASSARSYGYTFGSGTRLTVV.

This clone was observed a single time. J is TRBJ2-5 and V is TRBV28; 12 nucleotides agree with TRBD1. Germline-derived CDR1 and CDR2 are MDHEN and SYDVKM. There are 15 residues in the CDR3. Trimming at V came to 7 bases and at J to 5 bases, leaving 8 bases not matched to a gene. The CDR3 DNA reads TGTGCCAGCACTCTCACCGGGACAGGGGGCGAGACCCAGTACTTC. This translates into CASTLTGTGGETQYF.

V is TRBV18 and J is TRBJ2-4; a weak D match, TRBD1 (6 bases). V was cut by 6 bases and J by 8 bases, with 17 bases left in between. Germline V CDR1 and CDR2: KGHSH, LQKENI. The CDR3 loop spans 14 amino acids. CDR3 sequence reads: CASSRQAGWDIQYF. The CDR3 region has the DNA TGTGCCAGCTCTCGACAGGCCGGATGGGACATTCAGTACTTC.

This clone appeared a few times. V is TRBV7-8 and J is TRBJ1-1, with a weak D call TRBD1 (5 bases). The V end lost 1 base, the J end lost 2 bases, and 14 bases lay between the germline ends. Germline values: CDR1 SGHVS, CDR2 FQNEAQ. The CDR3 spans 16 residues. The CDR3 loop is CASSLEVPGLNTEAFF. The CDR3 region has the DNA TGTGCCAGCAGCTTAGAAGTACCAGGGTTAAACACTGAAGCTTTCTTT.

J is TRBJ2-2 and V is TRBV18, with 7 bases fitting TRBD2. Unmatched junction bases numbered 10, after V lost 2 bases and J lost 4 bases. The CDR3 is 17 residues long. Germline V CDR1 and CDR2: KGHSH, LQKENI. CDR3 sequence (DNA): TGTGCCAGCTCACCATACTCTGGCGGGAGAAGCACCGGGGAGCTGTTTTTT. Protein: CASSPYSGGRSTGELFF. Full variable domain (outside the CDR3, taken from reference TRBV18 and TRBJ2-2): NAGVMQNPRHLVRRRGQEARLRCSPMKGHSHVYWYRQLPEEGLKFMVYLQKENIIDESGMPKERFSAEFPKEGPSILRIQQVVRGDSAAYFCASSPYSGGRSTGELFFGEGSRLTVL.

The gene calls are TRBV7-9 and TRBJ2-1, with 9 nucleotides matching TRBD2. The CDR3 is made up of 13 amino acids. Unmatched junction bases numbered 6, after V lost 11 bases and J lost 4 bases. CDR1 and CDR2 (germline): SEHNR, FQNEAQ (reference sequence). CDR3 coding DNA: TGTGCCGTAGCGGGAGTTCTTTACAATGAGCAGTTCTTC. This translates into CAVAGVLYNEQFF.

The chain is built from TRBV9 and TRBJ2-5; D unclear. Trimming shortened V by 3 bases and J by 1 base, and 10 bases separated the two germline ends. The CDR3 has 14 amino acids. CDR1 and CDR2 (germline): SGDLS, YYNGEE. CDR3 sequence: CASSAKTGQETQYF. The CDR3 nucleotides are TGTGCCAGCAGCGCAAAGACTGGCCAAGAGACCCAGTACTTC.

V gene TRBV7-2 combines with J gene TRBJ2-3; 7 bases fit TRBD2. CDR1 is SGHTA and CDR2 is FQGNSA in the germline V gene. V gave up 5 bases and J gave up 5 bases; unmatched junction bases: 13. The CDR3 is made up of 16 amino acids. This CDR3 reads CASSPRTSSGVDTQYF. In DNA form, the CDR3 reads TGTGCCAGCAGCCCCCGGACTAGTTCGGGAGTAGATACGCAGTATTTT.